This record looks at one T cell receptor (beta chain) sequence and its context. This clonotype was seen repeatedly, ten times or more. This clone's antigen is unknown. No clone much larger than this one lies a single base away; base qualities are absent. Library preparation used RT-PCR. The sequencer listed for this sample is Illumina HiSeq 2500. Clones were called with MiXCR by TCRdb after fastp trimmed the public reads at Q25, and only in-frame beta chains were retained. CDR3 protein duplicates are merged, each entry listing the most common genes and DNA. The sample records 800,000 or so distinct CDR3 sequences, approximately 21% of which are singletons. The ten top clones hold roughly a tenth of the sample. The data derive from a study of response to subunit inactivated influenza vaccine (dated by TCRdb to the late 2010s). Broadly, across the study: To follow how T cells responded to a trivalent subunit inactivated influenza vaccine, the researchers relied on deep quantitative profiling of the T cell receptor repertoire.

Paper-wide results and their limitations: According to the authors, only a limited number of new T cells may be recruited by each seasonal influenza vaccination.

This sequence originates from a man aged 45-65 years who received an inactivated influenza vaccine. Donor details come from another sample of the same person, matched by shared clones. Sequences were derived from PBMCs from blood, sampled about 5 days after vaccination.

The DNA is TGTGCCAGCAGTTACATTCCGGACAGGGATGACGGGGAGCTGTTTTTT. The encoded protein is CASSYIPDRDDGELFF. The V and J segments used are TRBV6-2 or TRBV6-3 and TRBJ2-2; 8 bases in between match TRBD1. From V the trimming removes 2 bases and from J it removes 7 bases, while the gene matches leave 9 bases of the junction unaccounted for. From the cysteine through the phenylalanine, the CDR3 covers 16 amino acids. The sequence is cut down to CDR3 DNA, 48 bases in frame from base 1. According to the germline V gene, CDR1 reads MNHEY and CDR2 reads SVGEGT.